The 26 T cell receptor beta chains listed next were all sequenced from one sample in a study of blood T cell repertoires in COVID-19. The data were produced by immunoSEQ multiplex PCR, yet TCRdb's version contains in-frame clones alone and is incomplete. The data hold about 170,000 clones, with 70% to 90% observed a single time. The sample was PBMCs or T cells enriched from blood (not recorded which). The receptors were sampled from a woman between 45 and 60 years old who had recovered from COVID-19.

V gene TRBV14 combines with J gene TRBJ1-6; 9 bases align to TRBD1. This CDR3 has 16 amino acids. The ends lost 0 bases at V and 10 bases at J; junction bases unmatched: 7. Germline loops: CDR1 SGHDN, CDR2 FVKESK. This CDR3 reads CASSQDRGTGQSPLHF. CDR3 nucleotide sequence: TGTGCCAGCAGCCAAGATCGGGGGACAGGGCAATCACCCCTCCACTTT.

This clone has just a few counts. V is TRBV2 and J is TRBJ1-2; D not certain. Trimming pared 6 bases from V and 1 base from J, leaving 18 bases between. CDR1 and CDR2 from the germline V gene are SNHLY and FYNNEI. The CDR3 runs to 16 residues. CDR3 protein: CASRSWGERLNYGYTF. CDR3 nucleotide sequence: TGTGCCAGCAGATCGTGGGGAGAGAGACTTAACTATGGCTACACCTTC.

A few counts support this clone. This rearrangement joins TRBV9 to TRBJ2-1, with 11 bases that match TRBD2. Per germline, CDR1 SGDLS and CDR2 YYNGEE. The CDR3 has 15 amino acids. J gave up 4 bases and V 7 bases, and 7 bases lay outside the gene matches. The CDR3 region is CASGPTSGIYNEQFF. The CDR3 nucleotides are TGTGCCAGCGGCCCGACTAGCGGGATATACAATGAGCAGTTCTTC.

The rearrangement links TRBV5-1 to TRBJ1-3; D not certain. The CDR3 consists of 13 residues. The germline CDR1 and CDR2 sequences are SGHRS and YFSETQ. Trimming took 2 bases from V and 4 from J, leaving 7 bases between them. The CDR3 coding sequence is TGCGCCAGCAGCTTTGGGGAGGGAAACACCATATATTTT. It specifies CASSFGEGNTIYF.

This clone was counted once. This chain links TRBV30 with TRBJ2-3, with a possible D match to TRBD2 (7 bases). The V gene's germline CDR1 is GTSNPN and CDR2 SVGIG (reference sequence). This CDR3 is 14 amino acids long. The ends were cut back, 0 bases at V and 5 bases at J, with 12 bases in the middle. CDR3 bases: TGTGCCTGGAGTGTCGGGGGGCAAGGAGATACGCAGTATTTT. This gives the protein CAWSVGGQGDTQYF.

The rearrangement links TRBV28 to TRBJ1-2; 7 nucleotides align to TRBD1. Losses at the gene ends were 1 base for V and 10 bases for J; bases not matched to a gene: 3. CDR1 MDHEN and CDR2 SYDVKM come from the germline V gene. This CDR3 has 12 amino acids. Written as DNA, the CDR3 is TGTGCCAGCAGTTTATCGACAGGGTCCTACACCTTC. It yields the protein CASSLSTGSYTF.

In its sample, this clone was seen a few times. CDR3 residues: CASSQGADMNTEAFF. In nucleotides, the CDR3 is TGCGCCAGCAGCCAAGGGGCAGACATGAACACTGAAGCTTTCTTT. V usage is TRBV4-1 and J usage is TRBJ1-1; D uncertain. Germline V gene lookup returns CDR1 MGHRA and CDR2 YSYEKL. The CDR3 length is 15 residues. Trimming pared 1 base from V and 0 bases from J, leaving 9 bases between.

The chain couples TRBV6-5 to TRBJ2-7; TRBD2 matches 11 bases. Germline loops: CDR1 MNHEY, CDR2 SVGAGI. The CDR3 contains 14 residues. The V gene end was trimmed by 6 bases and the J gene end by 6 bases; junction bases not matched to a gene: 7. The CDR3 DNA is TGTGCCAGCAGCCGCGTAGCGGGGGGGCGCGAGCAGTACGTC. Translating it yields CASSRVAGGREQYV.

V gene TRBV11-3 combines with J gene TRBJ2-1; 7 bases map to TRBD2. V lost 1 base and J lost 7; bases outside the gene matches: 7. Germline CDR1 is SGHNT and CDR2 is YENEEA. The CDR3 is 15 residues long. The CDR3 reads CASSLGGSPGNEQFF. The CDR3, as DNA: TGTGCCAGCAGCTTAGGCGGGAGCCCCGGGAATGAGCAGTTCTTC.

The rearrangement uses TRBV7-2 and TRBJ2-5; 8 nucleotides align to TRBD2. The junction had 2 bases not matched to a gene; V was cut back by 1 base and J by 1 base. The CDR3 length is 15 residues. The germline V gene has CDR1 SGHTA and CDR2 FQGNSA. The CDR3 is CASSLVRGGQETQYF. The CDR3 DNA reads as TGTGCCAGCAGCTTAGTCCGGGGGGGCCAAGAGACCCAGTACTTC.

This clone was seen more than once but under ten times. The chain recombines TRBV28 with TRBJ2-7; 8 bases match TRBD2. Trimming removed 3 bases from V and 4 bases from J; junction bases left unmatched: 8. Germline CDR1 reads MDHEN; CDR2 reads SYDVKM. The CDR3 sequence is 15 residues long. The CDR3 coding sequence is TGTGCCAGCAGTTTTGGCGTCACGGGGGGGTACGAGCAGTACGTC. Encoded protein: CASSFGVTGGYEQYV.

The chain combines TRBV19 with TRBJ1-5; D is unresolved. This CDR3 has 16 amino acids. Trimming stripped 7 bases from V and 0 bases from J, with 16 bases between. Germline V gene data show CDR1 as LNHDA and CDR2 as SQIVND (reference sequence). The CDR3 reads CASTHIGRNSNQPQHF. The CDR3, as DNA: TGTGCCAGTACCCATATTGGGCGAAATAGCAATCAGCCCCAGCATTTT.

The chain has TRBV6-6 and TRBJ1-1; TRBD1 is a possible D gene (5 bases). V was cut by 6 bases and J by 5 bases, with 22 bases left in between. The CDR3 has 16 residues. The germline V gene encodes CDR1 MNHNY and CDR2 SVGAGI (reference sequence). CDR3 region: CASSRGDAGLRTEAFF. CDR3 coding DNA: TGTGCCAGCAGCCGCGGGGACGCCGGTCTGAGGACTGAAGCTTTCTTT.

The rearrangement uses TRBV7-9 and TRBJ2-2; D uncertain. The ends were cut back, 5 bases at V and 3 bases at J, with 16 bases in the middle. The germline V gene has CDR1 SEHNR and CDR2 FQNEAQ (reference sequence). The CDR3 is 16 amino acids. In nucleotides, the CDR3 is TGTGCCAGCAGCCCCTGGGCCAACGCCGACACCGGGGAGCTGTTTTTT. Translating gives CASSPWANADTGELFF.

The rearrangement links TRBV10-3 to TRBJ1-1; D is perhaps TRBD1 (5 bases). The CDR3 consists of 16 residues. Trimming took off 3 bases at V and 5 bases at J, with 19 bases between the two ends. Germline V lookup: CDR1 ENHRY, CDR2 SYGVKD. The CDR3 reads CAISDPSRRGKTEAFF. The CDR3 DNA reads TGTGCCATCAGTGACCCCTCCCGGAGGGGAAAGACTGAAGCTTTCTTT.

The CDR3 sequence is CASSLGGAFNEQFF. The CDR3 coding sequence is TGCGCCAGCAGCCTCGGGGGGGCCTTCAATGAGCAGTTCTTC. The V call is TRBV10-2, the J call TRBJ2-1; 8 positions match TRBD2. Germline V gene sequence: CDR1 WSHSY, CDR2 SAAADI. V lost 6 bases, J lost 6 bases, and 7 bases stayed unmatched. The CDR3 spans 14 residues.

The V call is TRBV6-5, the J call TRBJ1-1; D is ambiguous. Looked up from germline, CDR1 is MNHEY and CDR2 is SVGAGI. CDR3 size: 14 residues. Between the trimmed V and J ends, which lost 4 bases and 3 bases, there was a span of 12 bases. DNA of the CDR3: TGTGCCAGCAGTTTAGGTATAGGAGACACTGAAGCTTTCTTT. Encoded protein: CASSLGIGDTEAFF.

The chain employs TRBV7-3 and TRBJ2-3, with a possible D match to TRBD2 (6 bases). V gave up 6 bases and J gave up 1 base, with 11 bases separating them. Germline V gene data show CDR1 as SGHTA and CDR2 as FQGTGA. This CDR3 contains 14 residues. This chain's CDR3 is CASSRGVGTDTQYF. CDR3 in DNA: TGTGCCAGCAGTCGCGGGGTGGGCACAGATACGCAGTATTTT.

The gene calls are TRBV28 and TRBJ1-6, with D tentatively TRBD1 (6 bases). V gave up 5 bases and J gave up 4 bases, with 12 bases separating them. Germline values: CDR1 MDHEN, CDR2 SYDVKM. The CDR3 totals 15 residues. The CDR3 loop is CASSDRDTYNSPLHF. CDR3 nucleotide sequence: TGTGCCAGCAGTGACCGGGACACATATAATTCACCCCTCCACTTT. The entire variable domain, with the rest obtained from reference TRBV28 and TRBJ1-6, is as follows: DVKVTQSSRYLVKRTGEKVFLECVQDMDHENMFWYRQDPGLGLRLIYFSYDVKMKEKGDIPEGYSVSREKKERFSLILESASTNQTSMYLCASSDRDTYNSPLHFGNGTRLTVT.

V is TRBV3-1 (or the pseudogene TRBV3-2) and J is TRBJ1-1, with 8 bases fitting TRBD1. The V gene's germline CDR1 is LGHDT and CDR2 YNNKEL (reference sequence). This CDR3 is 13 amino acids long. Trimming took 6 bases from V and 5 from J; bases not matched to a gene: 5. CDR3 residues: CASRGTGGTEAFF. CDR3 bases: TGTGCCAGCAGAGGAACAGGGGGTACTGAAGCTTTCTTT.

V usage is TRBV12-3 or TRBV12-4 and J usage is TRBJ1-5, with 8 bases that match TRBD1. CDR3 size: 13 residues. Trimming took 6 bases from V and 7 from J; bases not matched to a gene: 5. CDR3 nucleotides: TGTGCCAGCAGCCCAGGGGGCAGGCAGCCCCAGCATTTT. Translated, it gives CASSPGGRQPQHF.

The CDR3: CASSRDRTNSPLHF. The DNA of the CDR3 is TGTGCCAGCTCTAGGGACAGAACCAATTCACCCCTCCACTTT. V usage is TRBV18 and J usage is TRBJ1-6, with 7 bases identical to TRBD1. This CDR3 is built from 14 residues. V was clipped by 6 bases and J by 7 bases; unmatched bases: 6. Germline CDR1 is KGHSH and CDR2 is LQKENI. Based on the CDR3 plus reference TRBV18 and TRBJ1-6, the full variable domain is NAGVMQNPRHLVRRRGQEARLRCSPMKGHSHVYWYRQLPEEGLKFMVYLQKENIIDESGMPKERFSAEFPKEGPSILRIQQVVRGDSAAYFCASSRDRTNSPLHFGNGTRLTVT.

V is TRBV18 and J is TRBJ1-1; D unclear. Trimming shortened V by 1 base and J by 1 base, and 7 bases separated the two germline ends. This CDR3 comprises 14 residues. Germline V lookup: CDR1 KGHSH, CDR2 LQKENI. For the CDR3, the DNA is TGTGCCAGCTCACCACGCGGGGAGAACACTGAAGCTTTCTTT. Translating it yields CASSPRGENTEAFF.

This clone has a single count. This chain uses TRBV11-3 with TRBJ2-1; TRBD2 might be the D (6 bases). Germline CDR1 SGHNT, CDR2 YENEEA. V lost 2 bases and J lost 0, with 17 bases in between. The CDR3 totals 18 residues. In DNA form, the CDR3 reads TGTGCCAGCAGCTTAAGGTCGATAGCGGTGAGCTCCTACAATGAGCAGTTCTTC. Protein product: CASSLRSIAVSSYNEQFF.

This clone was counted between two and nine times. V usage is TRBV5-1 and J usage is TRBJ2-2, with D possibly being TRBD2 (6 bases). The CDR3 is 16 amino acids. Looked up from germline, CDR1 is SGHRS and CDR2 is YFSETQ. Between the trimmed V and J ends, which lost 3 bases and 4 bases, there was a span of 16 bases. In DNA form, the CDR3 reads TGCGCCAGCAGCTGGGGGACCGGAGGGGCCACCGGGGAGCTGTTTTTT. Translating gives CASSWGTGGATGELFF.

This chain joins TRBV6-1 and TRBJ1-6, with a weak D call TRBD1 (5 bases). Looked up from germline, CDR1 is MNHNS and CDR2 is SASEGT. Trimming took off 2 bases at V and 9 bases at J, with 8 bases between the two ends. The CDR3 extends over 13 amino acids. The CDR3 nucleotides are TGTGCCAGCAGTGAAAGAGACAGTTCACCCCTCCACTTT. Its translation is CASSERDSSPLHF.